This TCR beta chain was obtained from a study of Graves' ophthalmopathy and Graves' hyperthyroidism. CDR3 size: 14 residues. Per germline, CDR1 SGHKS and CDR2 YYEKEE (reference sequence). V lost 0 bases, J lost 5 bases, and 11 bases lay in between. Ophthalmopathy was moderately-to-severely active, CAS at least 3, NOSPECS at least 4, lasting under 3 months. RNA transcripts were the template, and TCR beta CDR3 regions were amplified from them. HTBI-primed first-round RT-PCR preceded second-round multiplex PCR. TCRdb passed the multiplex PCR reads through MiXCR, listing each CDR3 protein once. The sample has about 150,000 distinct CDR3 sequences; about 40% are singletons. There are many counts of this clonotype. As yet, its antigen is unknown. Findings of the study overall: Blood contained most expanded thyroid clonotypes exceeding 0.001 frequency.

This chain connects TRBV5-5 to TRBJ1-1; D is perhaps TRBD1 (5 bases). This sequence originates from a woman in her forties with Graves' ophthalmopathy. Sequences were obtained from peripheral blood. CDR3 residues: CASSLEGARTEAFF. CDR3 nucleotides: TGTGCCAGCAGCTTGGAAGGGGCGCGTACTGAAGCTTTCTTT.